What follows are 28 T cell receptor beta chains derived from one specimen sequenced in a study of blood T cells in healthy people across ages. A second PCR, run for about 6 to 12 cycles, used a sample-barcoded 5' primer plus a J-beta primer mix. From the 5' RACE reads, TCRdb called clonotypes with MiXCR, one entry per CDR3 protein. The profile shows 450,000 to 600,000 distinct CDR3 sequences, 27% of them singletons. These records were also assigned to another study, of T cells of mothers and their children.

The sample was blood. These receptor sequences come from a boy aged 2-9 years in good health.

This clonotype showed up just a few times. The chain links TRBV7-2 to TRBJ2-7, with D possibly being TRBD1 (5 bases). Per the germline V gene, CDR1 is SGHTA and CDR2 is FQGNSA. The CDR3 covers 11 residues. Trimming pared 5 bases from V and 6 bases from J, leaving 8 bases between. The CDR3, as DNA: TGTGCCAGCAGCCGACAGTTCGAGCAGTACTTC. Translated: CASSRQFEQYF.

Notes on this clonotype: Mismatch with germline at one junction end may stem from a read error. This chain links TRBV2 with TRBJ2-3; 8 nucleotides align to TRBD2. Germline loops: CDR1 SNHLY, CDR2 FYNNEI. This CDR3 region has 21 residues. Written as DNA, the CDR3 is TGTGCCAGCAGTGTAAGGGGACTAGGAATGATCCCCGACCTGTACCAAGAGACCCAGTACTTT. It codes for CASSVRGLGMIPDLYQETQYF. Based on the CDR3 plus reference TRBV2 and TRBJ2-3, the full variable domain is EPEVTQTPSHQVTQMGQEVILRCVPISNHLYFYWYRQILGQKVEFLVSFYNNEISEKSEIFDDQFSVERPDGSNFTLKIRSTKLEDSAMYFCASSVRGLGMIPDLYQETQYFGPGTRLTVL.

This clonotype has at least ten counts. The CDR3 DNA reads TGTGCCAGCAGCAATACAAGGAGCGCTAATGAAAAACTGTTTTTT. It specifies CASSNTRSANEKLFF. This rearrangement joins TRBV12-3 or TRBV12-4 to TRBJ1-4; D is undetermined. The CDR3 is 15 amino acids. Trimming cost V 6 bases and J 3 bases, with 14 bases left between them.

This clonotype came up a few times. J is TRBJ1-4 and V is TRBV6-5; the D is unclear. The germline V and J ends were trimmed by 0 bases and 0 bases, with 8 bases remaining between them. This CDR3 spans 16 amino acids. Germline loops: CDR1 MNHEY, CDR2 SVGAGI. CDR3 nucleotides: TGTGCCAGCAGTTACTCGTCGTTTGCAACTAATGAAAAACTGTTTTTT. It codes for CASSYSSFATNEKLFF.

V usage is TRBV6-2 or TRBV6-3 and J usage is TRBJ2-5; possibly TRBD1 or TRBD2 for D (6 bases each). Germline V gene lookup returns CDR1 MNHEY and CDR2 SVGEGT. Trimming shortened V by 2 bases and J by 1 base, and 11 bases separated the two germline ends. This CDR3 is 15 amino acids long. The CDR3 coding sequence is TGTGCCAGCAGTTACCGGAGGGGGATCCAAGAGACCCAGTACTTC. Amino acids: CASSYRRGIQETQYF.

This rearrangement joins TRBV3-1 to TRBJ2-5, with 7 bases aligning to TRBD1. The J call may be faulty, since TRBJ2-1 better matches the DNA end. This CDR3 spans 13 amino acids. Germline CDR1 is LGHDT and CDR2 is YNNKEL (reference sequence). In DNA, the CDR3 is TGTGCCAGCAGCCCCGAGACAGGGCATGAGCAGTTCTTC. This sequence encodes CASSPETGHEQFF.

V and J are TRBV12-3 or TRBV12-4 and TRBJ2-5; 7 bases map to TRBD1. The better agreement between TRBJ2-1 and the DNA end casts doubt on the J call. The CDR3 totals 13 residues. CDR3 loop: CASRQGVYNEQFF. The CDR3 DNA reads TGTGCCAGCCGACAGGGTGTTTACAATGAGCAGTTCTTC.

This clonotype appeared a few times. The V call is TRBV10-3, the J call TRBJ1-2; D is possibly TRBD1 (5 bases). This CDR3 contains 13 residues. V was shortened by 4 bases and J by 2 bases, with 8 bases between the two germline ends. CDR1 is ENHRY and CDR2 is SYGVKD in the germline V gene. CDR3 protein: CAISGQNNYGYTF. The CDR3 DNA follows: TGTGCCATCAGTGGACAGAACAACTATGGCTACACCTTC.

CDR3 coding DNA: TGTGCCAGCAGCCCCCCCGGACGGGACAATTCACCCCTCCACTTT. Encoded protein: CASSPPGRDNSPLHF. The chain is built from TRBV11-2 and TRBJ1-6, with D perhaps TRBD1 (5 bases). The CDR3 has 15 residues. V shed 5 bases and J shed 7 bases, with 15 bases lying between them. Germline values: CDR1 SGHAT, CDR2 FQNNGV.

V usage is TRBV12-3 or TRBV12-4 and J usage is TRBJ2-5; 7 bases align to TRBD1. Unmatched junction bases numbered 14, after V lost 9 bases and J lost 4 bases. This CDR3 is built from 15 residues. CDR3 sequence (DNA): TGTGCCAGTCTAAGTCCCCGACAGGGTGGAGAGACCCAGTACTTC. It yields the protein CASLSPRQGGETQYF.

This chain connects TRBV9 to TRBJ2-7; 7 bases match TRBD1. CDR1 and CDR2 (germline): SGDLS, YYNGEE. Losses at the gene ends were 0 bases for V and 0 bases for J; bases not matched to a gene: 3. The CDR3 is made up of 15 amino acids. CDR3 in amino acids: CASSVADRDSYEQYF. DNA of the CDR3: TGTGCCAGCAGCGTAGCCGACAGGGACTCCTACGAGCAGTACTTC.

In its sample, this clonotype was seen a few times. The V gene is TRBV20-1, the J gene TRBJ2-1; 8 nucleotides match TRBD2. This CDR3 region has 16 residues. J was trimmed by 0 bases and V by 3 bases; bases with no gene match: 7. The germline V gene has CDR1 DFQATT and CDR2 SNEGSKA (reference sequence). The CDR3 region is CSARGLREGSYNEQFF. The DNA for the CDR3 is TGCAGTGCTAGGGGGCTCCGGGAGGGCTCCTACAATGAGCAGTTCTTC.

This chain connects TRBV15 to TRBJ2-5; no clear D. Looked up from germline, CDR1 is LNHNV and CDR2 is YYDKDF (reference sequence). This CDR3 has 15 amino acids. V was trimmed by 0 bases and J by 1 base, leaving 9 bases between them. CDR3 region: CATSRDEARQETQYF. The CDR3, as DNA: TGTGCCACCAGCAGAGATGAGGCTCGCCAAGAGACCCAGTACTTC.

CDR3 in amino acids: CASSPGTSGSLATQYF. CDR3 coding DNA: TGTGCCAGCAGCCCAGGGACTAGCGGGAGTTTGGCTACGCAGTATTTT. The chain recombines TRBV7-2 with TRBJ2-3; TRBD2 aligns across 14 bases. The germline gives CDR1 SGHTA, CDR2 FQGNSA. The trim removed 5 bases at V and 8 bases at J, leaving 9 bases unmatched. The CDR3 extends over 16 amino acids.

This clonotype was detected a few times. CDR3 sequence: CASRNRRLYGYTF. CDR3 nucleotide sequence: TGTGCCAGCAGGAACAGGAGGCTTTATGGCTACACCTTC. The J gene is TRBJ1-2, the V gene TRBV6-6; tentatively, D is TRBD1 (5 bases). V lost 6 bases, J lost 5 bases, and 13 bases lay in between. The length of the CDR3 is 13 residues. CDR1 is MNHNY and CDR2 is SVGAGI in the germline V gene (reference sequence).

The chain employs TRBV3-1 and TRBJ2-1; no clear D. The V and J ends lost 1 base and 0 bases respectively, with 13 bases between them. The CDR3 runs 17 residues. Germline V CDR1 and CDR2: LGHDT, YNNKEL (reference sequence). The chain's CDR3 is CASSQGLRIRSYNEQFF. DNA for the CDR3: TGTGCCAGCAGCCAAGGGCTCAGGATTCGCTCCTACAATGAGCAGTTCTTC.

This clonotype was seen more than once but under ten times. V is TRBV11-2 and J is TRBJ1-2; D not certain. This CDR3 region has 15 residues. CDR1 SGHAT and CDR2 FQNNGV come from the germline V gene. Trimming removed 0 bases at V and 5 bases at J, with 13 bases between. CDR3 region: CASSLEGRTSYGYTF. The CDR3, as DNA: TGTGCCAGCAGCTTAGAGGGCAGGACGTCTTATGGCTACACCTTC.

The CDR3 reads CAISQGANQETQYF. The CDR3 bases are TGTGCCATCAGCCAGGGTGCAAACCAAGAGACCCAGTACTTC. This chain connects TRBV10-3 to TRBJ2-5, with D perhaps TRBD1 (5 bases). Germline CDR1 is ENHRY and CDR2 is SYGVKD. The CDR3 is 14 residues long. The V end was cut by 6 bases, the J end by 0 bases, with 11 bases between.

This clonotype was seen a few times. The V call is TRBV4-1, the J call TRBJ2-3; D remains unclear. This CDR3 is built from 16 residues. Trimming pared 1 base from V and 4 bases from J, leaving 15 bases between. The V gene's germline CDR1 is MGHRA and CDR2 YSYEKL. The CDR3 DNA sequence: TGCGCCAGCAGCCAAGGTCACTTTGCGTTTTCAGATACGCAGTATTTT. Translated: CASSQGHFAFSDTQYF.

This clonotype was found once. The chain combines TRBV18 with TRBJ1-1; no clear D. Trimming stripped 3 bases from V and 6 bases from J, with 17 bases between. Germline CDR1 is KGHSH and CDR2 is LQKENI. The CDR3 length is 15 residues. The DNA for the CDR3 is TGTGCCAGCTCACCTCACAGTCCGGATCGGGCTGAAGCTTTCTTT. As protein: CASSPHSPDRAEAFF. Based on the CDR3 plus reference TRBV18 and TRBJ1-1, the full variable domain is NAGVMQNPRHLVRRRGQEARLRCSPMKGHSHVYWYRQLPEEGLKFMVYLQKENIIDESGMPKERFSAEFPKEGPSILRIQQVVRGDSAAYFCASSPHSPDRAEAFFGQGTRLTVV.

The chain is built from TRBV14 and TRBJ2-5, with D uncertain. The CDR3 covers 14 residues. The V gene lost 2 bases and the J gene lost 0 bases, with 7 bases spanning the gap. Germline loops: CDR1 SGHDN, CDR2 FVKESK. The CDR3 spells CASSQTMYQETQYF. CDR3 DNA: TGTGCCAGCAGCCAAACTATGTACCAAGAGACCCAGTACTTC.

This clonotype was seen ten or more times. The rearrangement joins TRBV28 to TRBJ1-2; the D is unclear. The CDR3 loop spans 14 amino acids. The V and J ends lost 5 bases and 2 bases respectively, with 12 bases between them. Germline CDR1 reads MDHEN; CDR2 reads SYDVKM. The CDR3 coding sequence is TGTGCCAGCAGTGACCGGACGGTCAACTATGGCTACACCTTC. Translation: CASSDRTVNYGYTF.

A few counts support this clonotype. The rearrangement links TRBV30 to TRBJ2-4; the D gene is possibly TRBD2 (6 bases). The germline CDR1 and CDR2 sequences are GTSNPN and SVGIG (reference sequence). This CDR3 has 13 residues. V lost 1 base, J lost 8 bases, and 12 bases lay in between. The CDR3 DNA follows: TGTGCCTGGAGTGGGAGGGAGACGGACATTCAGTACTTC. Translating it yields CAWSGRETDIQYF.

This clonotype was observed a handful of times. CDR3 region: CASRSGGDEQYF. CDR3 sequence (DNA): TGTGCCAGTAGGTCCGGAGGGGACGAGCAGTACTTC. The chain carries TRBV19 and TRBJ2-5; D perhaps matches TRBD2 (6 bases). The J call may be incorrect, as the DNA end agrees better with TRBJ2-7. Germline CDR1 reads LNHDA; CDR2 reads SQIVND (reference sequence). The CDR3 is made up of 12 amino acids.

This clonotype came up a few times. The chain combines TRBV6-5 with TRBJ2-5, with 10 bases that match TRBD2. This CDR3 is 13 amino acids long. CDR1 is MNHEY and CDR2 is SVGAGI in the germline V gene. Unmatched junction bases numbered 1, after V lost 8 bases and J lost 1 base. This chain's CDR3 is CASASGGQETQYF. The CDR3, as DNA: TGTGCCAGCGCTAGCGGGGGCCAAGAGACCCAGTACTTC.

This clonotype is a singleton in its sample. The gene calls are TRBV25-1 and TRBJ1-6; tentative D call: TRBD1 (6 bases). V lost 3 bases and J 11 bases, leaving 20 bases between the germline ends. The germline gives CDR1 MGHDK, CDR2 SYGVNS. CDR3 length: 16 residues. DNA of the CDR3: TGTGCCAGCAGTGATACTTCTCAGGGGACTTGGGCACCCCTCCACTTT. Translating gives CASSDTSQGTWAPLHF.

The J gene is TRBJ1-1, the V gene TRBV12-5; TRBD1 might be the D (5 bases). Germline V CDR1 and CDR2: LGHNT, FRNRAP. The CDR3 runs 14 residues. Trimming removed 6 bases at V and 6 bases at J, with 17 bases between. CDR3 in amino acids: CASGTGGQGAEAFF. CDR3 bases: TGTGCTAGTGGCACGGGAGGGCAGGGCGCTGAAGCTTTCTTT. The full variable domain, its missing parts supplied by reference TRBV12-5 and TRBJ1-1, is DARVTQTPRHKVTEMGQEVTMRCQPILGHNTVFWYRQTMMQGLELLAYFRNRAPLDDSGMPKDRFSAEMPDATLATLKIQPSEPRDSAVYFCASGTGGQGAEAFFGQGTRLTVV.

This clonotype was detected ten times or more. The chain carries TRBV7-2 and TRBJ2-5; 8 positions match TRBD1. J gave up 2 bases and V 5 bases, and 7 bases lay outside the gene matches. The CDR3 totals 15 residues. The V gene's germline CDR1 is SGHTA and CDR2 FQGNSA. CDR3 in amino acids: CASSHSGTGQETQYF. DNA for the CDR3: TGTGCCAGCAGCCATTCCGGGACAGGTCAAGAGACCCAGTACTTC. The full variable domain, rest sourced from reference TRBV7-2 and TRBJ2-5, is GAGVSQSPSNKVTEKGKDVELRCDPISGHTALYWYRQSLGQGLEFLIYFQGNSAPDKSGLPSDRFSAERTGGSVSTLTIQRTQQEDSAVYLCASSHSGTGQETQYFGPGTRLLVL.